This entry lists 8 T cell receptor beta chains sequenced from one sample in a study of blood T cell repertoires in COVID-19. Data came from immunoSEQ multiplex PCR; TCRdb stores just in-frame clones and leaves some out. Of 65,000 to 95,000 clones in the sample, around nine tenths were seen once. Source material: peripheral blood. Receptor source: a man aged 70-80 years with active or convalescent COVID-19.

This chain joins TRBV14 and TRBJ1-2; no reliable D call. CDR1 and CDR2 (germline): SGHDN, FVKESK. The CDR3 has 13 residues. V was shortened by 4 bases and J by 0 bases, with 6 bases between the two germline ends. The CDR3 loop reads CASSLAPNYGYTF. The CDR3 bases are TGTGCCAGCAGCCTAGCGCCTAACTATGGCTACACCTTC.

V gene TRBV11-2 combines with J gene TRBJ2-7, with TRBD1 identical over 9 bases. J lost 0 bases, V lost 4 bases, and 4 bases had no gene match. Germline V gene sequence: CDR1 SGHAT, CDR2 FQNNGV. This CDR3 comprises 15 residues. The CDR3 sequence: CASSYGQGNSYEQYF. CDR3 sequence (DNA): TGTGCCAGCAGCTACGGACAGGGGAACTCCTACGAGCAGTACTTC.

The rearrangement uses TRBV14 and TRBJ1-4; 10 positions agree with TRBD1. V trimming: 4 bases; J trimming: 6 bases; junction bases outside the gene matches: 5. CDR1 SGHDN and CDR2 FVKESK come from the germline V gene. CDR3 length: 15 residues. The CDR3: CASSRRQGADEKLFF. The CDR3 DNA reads TGTGCCAGCAGCCGTAGACAGGGGGCGGATGAAAAACTGTTTTTT.

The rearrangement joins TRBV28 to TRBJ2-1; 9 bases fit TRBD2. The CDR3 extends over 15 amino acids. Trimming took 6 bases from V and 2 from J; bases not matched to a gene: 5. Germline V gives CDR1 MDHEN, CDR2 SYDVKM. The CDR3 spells CASRPSGVAYNEQFF. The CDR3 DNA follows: TGTGCCAGCAGACCTAGCGGGGTTGCCTACAATGAGCAGTTCTTC.

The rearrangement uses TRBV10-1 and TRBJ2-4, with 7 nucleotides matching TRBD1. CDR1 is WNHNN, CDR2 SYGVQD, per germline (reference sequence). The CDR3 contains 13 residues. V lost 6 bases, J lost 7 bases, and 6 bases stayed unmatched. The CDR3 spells CASSPGTENIQYF. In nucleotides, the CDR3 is TGCGCCAGCAGCCCCGGGACAGAGAACATTCAGTACTTC.

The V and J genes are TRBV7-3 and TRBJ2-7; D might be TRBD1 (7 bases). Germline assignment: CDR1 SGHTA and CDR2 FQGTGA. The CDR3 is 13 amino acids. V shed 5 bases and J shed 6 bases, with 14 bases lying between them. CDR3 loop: CASSKTGRSEQYF. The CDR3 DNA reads TGTGCCAGCAGCAAGACAGGGAGGAGCGAGCAGTACTTC.

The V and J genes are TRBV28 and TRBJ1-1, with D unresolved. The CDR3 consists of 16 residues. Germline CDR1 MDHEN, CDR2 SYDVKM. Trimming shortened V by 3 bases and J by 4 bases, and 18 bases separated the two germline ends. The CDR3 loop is CASSFASRPGITEAFF. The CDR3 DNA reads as TGTGCCAGCAGTTTCGCGTCGAGGCCCGGTATCACTGAAGCTTTCTTT.

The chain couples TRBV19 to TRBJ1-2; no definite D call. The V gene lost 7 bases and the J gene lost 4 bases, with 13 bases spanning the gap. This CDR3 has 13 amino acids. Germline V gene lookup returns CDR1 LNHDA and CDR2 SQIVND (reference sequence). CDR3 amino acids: CASKRKAFYGYTF. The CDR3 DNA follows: TGTGCCAGTAAGAGGAAAGCTTTCTATGGCTACACCTTC.